This TCR beta chain appears in the sequencing data of a study of T-cell reconstitution after alpha-beta-depleted transplantation in children. Using unique molecular identifiers, the investigators prepared the TCRbeta library. TCRdb reprocessed the PCR reads with MiXCR, giving one entry per CDR3 protein. The data contain about 610,000 distinct CDR3 sequences, approximately 10% of them seen just once; the ten biggest clones take up around 4%. This clonotype was recorded a few times. This specimen was PBMCs from the stem cell graft donor, taken from the stem cell graft. This clonotype was sampled from a human donor who donated a stem cell graft to a child with acute myeloid leukemia.

CDR3 sequence reads: CASSQARNSGNTIYF. For the CDR3, the DNA is TGTGCCAGCAGCCAAGCTCGTAACTCTGGAAACACCATATATTTT. V gene TRBV4-2 combines with J gene TRBJ1-3; D unclear. Looked up from germline, CDR1 is LGHNA and CDR2 is YNFKEQ. This CDR3 spans 15 amino acids. The germline V and J ends were trimmed by 1 base and 0 bases, with 7 bases remaining between them.